These 25 T cell receptor beta chains were all obtained from the same sample, sequenced in a study of CD8+ T cells in alopecia areata. The treatment: oral pan-JAK inhibitor, 5-10 mg twice daily. Isolated RNA was reverse transcribed into cDNA used as the sequencing template. Assay: immunoSEQ multiplex PCR; the TCRdb copy retains only in-frame clones and omits some. The table records about 210,000 clones, under 75% of them present only once. Material: CD4+ T cells sorted from blood, obtained at week 4, from a patient treated with tofacitinib. The receptors come from a human donor with alopecia areata.

This chain uses TRBV30 with TRBJ2-5; 13 nucleotides agree with TRBD2. Per germline, CDR1 GTSNPN and CDR2 SVGIG (reference sequence). The CDR3 covers 11 residues. Trimming at V came to 8 bases and at J to 7 bases, leaving 1 base not matched to a gene. The CDR3 DNA follows: TGTGCCGGGACTAGCGGGGTGACCCAGTACTTC. Encoded protein: CAGTSGVTQYF.

The rearrangement uses TRBV9 and TRBJ2-5, with TRBD2 matching 13 bases. Looked up from germline, CDR1 is SGDLS and CDR2 is YYNGEE. This CDR3 has 14 amino acids. V shed 7 bases, J shed 5 bases, and the junction held 5 bases outside the gene matches. The CDR3, as DNA: TGTGCCAGCTCCGGACTAGCGGGGGAGGAGACCCAGTACTTC. It codes for CASSGLAGEETQYF.

The chain joins TRBV4-3 to TRBJ2-7, with 8 nucleotides matching TRBD2. This CDR3 contains 14 residues. Losses at the gene ends were 4 bases for V and 3 bases for J; bases not matched to a gene: 5. Germline CDR1 reads LGHNA; CDR2 reads YSLEER. In nucleotides, the CDR3 is TGCGCCAGCAGCCCGCGGGGGGCCTACTACGAGCAGTACTTC. Amino acids: CASSPRGAYYEQYF.

V is TRBV6-6 and J is TRBJ1-4; no clear D. Germline V gene sequence: CDR1 MNHNY, CDR2 SVGAGI (reference sequence). V was clipped by 10 bases and J by 5 bases, with 14 bases between them. This CDR3 is 13 amino acids long. The CDR3 nucleotides read TGTGCCACCCTGGGGAGGTGGAATGAAAAACTGTTTTTT. This encodes CATLGRWNEKLFF.

The J gene is TRBJ1-5, the V gene TRBV7-9; 7 bases are a match to TRBD1. This CDR3 has 14 residues. Germline V gene sequence: CDR1 SEHNR, CDR2 FQNEAQ (reference sequence). J lost 5 bases, V lost 5 bases, and 6 bases had no gene match. CDR3 DNA: TGTGCCAGCAGCAAGGGACAGACATATCAGCCCCAGCATTTT. This gives the protein CASSKGQTYQPQHF.

The chain uses TRBV29-1 and TRBJ2-7; maybe TRBD2 (5 bases). Germline CDR1 reads SQVTM; CDR2 reads ANQGSEA. Trimming left V 5 bases short and J 5 bases short, with 22 bases between. This CDR3 contains 15 residues. The CDR3 sequence is CSVLIGGGRLNEQYF. The CDR3 DNA reads TGCAGCGTTTTGATTGGAGGTGGGAGACTCAACGAGCAGTACTTC.

The chain has TRBV29-1 and TRBJ2-7; D is unclear. From germline, CDR1 is SQVTM and CDR2 ANQGSEA. The CDR3 runs 11 residues. With 4 bases removed from V and 6 bases from J, the gap between germline ends came to 10 bases. The CDR3 spells CSVGLVPEQYF. Written as DNA, the CDR3 is TGCAGCGTTGGCCTAGTTCCCGAGCAGTACTTC.

The V gene is TRBV28, the J gene TRBJ2-5; TRBD1 might be the D (6 bases). CDR3 length: 16 amino acids. V was cut by 1 base and J by 4 bases, with 16 bases left in between. The V gene's germline CDR1 is MDHEN and CDR2 SYDVKM. This chain's CDR3 is CASSLFRQAMGETQYF. As DNA, the CDR3 is TGTGCCAGCAGTTTATTTCGACAGGCTATGGGAGAGACCCAGTACTTC.

The chain uses TRBV4-1 and TRBJ1-5; D is perhaps TRBD1 (6 bases). Looked up from germline, CDR1 is MGHRA and CDR2 is YSYEKL. The CDR3 extends over 14 amino acids. V dropped 4 bases and J dropped 5 bases, with 12 bases sitting between them. CDR3 nucleotides: TGCGCCAGCAGCCCAACAGGGTTGGATCAGCCCCAGCATTTT. It yields the protein CASSPTGLDQPQHF.

The table lists this clone with a few counts. The chain is built from TRBV19 and TRBJ2-7; 10 bases match TRBD1. After removal of 5 bases from V and 3 bases from J, the junction contained 1 base not matched to a gene. Germline-derived CDR1 and CDR2 are LNHDA and SQIVND (reference sequence). CDR3 length equals 13 residues. CDR3 DNA sequence: TGTGCCAGTAGTTGGGACAGGGGCTACGAGCAGTACTTC. Translating it yields CASSWDRGYEQYF.

V is TRBV7-8 and J is TRBJ1-5; D gene unclear. V was clipped by 5 bases and J by 4 bases, with 18 bases between them. Germline CDR1 is SGHVS and CDR2 is FQNEAQ. This CDR3 region has 16 residues. In nucleotides, the CDR3 is TGTGCCAGCAGCCCCCGTGAAAGAGACCTAAATCAGCCCCAGCATTTT. Translated: CASSPRERDLNQPQHF.

The rearrangement uses TRBV30 and TRBJ2-5, with D perhaps TRBD2 (5 bases). There are 18 residues in the CDR3. With 3 bases removed from V and 0 bases from J, the gap between germline ends came to 23 bases. CDR1 is GTSNPN, CDR2 SVGIG, per germline (reference sequence). CDR3 protein: CAWRSSVGVARYQETQYF. Here the CDR3 DNA reads TGTGCCTGGAGAAGTTCGGTCGGGGTAGCGCGGTACCAAGAGACCCAGTACTTC. The full variable domain, its missing parts supplied by reference TRBV30 and TRBJ2-5, is SQTIHQWPATLVQPVGSPLSLECTVEGTSNPNLYWYRQAAGRGLQLLFYSVGIGQISSEVPQNLSASRPQDRQFILSSKKLLLSDSGFYLCAWRSSVGVARYQETQYFGPGTRLLVL.

The rearrangement joins TRBV6-5 to TRBJ1-1; D unresolved. The ends were cut back, 5 bases at V and 4 bases at J, with 11 bases in the middle. CDR1 and CDR2 from the germline V gene are MNHEY and SVGAGI. The length of the CDR3 is 13 residues. The CDR3 DNA sequence: TGTGCCAGCAGTAGAGGGATCTCCACTGAAGCTTTCTTT. Protein sequence: CASSRGISTEAFF.

V is TRBV5-5 and J is TRBJ2-7, with D possibly called TRBD1 or TRBD2 (5 bases each). The CDR3 totals 16 residues. The V and J ends lost 0 bases and 7 bases respectively, with 20 bases between them. Germline V gives CDR1 SGHKS, CDR2 YYEKEE (reference sequence). CDR3 protein: CASSLGRGTEPLEQYF. DNA for the CDR3: TGTGCCAGCAGCTTGGGGAGAGGGACGGAACCCTTGGAGCAGTACTTC.

The chain recombines TRBV28 with TRBJ2-1; TRBD2 aligns across 10 bases. The germline CDR1 and CDR2 sequences are MDHEN and SYDVKM. J was trimmed by 7 bases and V by 5 bases; bases with no gene match: 8. The CDR3 extends over 15 amino acids. The CDR3: CASSPGTSVANEQFF. For the CDR3, the DNA is TGTGCCAGCAGTCCCGGGACTAGCGTTGCGAATGAGCAGTTCTTC. Together with reference TRBV28 and TRBJ2-1, the CDR3 gives the full variable domain: DVKVTQSSRYLVKRTGEKVFLECVQDMDHENMFWYRQDPGLGLRLIYFSYDVKMKEKGDIPEGYSVSREKKERFSLILESASTNQTSMYLCASSPGTSVANEQFFGPGTRLTVL.

The rearrangement links TRBV25-1 to TRBJ1-2, with a tentative D call TRBD1 (5 bases). Between the trimmed V and J ends, which lost 3 bases and 0 bases, there was a span of 14 bases. In germline, CDR1 is MGHDK, CDR2 SYGVNS. The CDR3 loop spans 16 amino acids. The CDR3 DNA is TGTGCCAGCAGTGAGGGTCAGGGCGGCCCTAACTATGGCTACACCTTC. Amino acids: CASSEGQGGPNYGYTF.

The chain is built from TRBV29-1 and TRBJ2-2; 7 bases agree with TRBD2. The CDR3 is 14 residues long. V lost 7 bases and J lost 4; bases outside the gene matches: 9. Germline CDR1 SQVTM, CDR2 ANQGSEA. The CDR3 here is CSAQRGPTTGELFF. The CDR3 coding sequence is TGCAGCGCGCAGCGGGGACCCACCACCGGGGAGCTGTTTTTT.

CDR3 coding DNA: TGTGCCAGTAGTAAGGCGGATACAGGCCCCCATCAGCCCCAGCATTTT. It translates to CASSKADTGPHQPQHF. The chain uses TRBV19 and TRBJ1-5; a weak D match, TRBD1 (5 bases). V shed 4 bases and J shed 5 bases, with 18 bases lying between them. The CDR3 is 16 amino acids. Germline loops: CDR1 LNHDA, CDR2 SQIVND (reference sequence).

The genes are TRBV7-9 and TRBJ2-3; D assignment may be TRBD1 or TRBD2 (6 bases each). Trimming pared 3 bases from V and 0 bases from J, leaving 13 bases between. Germline-derived CDR1 and CDR2 are SEHNR and FQNEAQ (reference sequence). The CDR3 sequence is 16 residues long. The CDR3 bases are TGTGCCAGCAGCTTGGGCTCGGGGGCTAGCACAGATACGCAGTATTTT. Translated: CASSLGSGASTDTQYF.

The CDR3 DNA reads TGTGCCAGCAGCCGGACGGGACAGAACCCTAACTATGGCTACACCTTC. Protein product: CASSRTGQNPNYGYTF. The chain recombines TRBV5-6 with TRBJ1-2; 7 bases map to TRBD1. CDR3 length equals 16 residues. The V and J ends lost 4 bases and 0 bases, in that order; junction bases with no gene match: 9. CDR1 and CDR2 (germline): SGHDT, YYEEEE.

Points on this clone: The same CDR3 arises from other DNA sequences in this sample as well. The rearrangement joins TRBV5-1 to TRBJ1-1, with D possibly matching TRBD1 (5 bases). Germline V lookup: CDR1 SGHRS, CDR2 YFSETQ. The V end lost 3 bases, the J end lost 1 base, and 7 bases lay between the germline ends. The CDR3 extends over 13 amino acids. The CDR3 region is CASSSTGNTEAFF. The CDR3 nucleotides read TGCGCCAGCAGCTCTACAGGGAACACTGAAGCTTTCTTT.

This rearrangement joins TRBV19 to TRBJ1-1; no clear D gene. The CDR3 has 15 amino acids. V was trimmed by 9 bases and J by 2 bases, leaving 19 bases between them. Germline loops: CDR1 LNHDA, CDR2 SQIVND (reference sequence). DNA of the CDR3: TGTGCCAGCCGCCTCGGAGGCAGATCTAACACTGAAGCTTTCTTT. This codes for CASRLGGRSNTEAFF.

This clone occurred a few times. V and J are TRBV12-5 and TRBJ2-3, with D possibly TRBD2 on 6 matching bases. The ends were cut back, 7 bases at V and 2 bases at J, with 16 bases in the middle. CDR3 size: 15 residues. The germline V gene has CDR1 LGHNT and CDR2 FRNRAP. The CDR3 nucleotides read TGTGCTAGTGCCAGGGACTTTGGGCCCACAGATACGCAGTATTTT. Residues: CASARDFGPTDTQYF.

The rearrangement uses TRBV27 and TRBJ2-7, with 9 positions matching TRBD1. The CDR3 is 17 residues long. With V trimmed by 4 bases and J by 3 bases, 13 bases remained unmatched. Germline V lookup: CDR1 MNHEY, CDR2 SMNVEV (reference sequence). The CDR3 sequence: CASSSHLGQGLFYEQYF. CDR3 bases: TGTGCCAGCAGTTCTCACCTGGGACAGGGATTATTCTACGAGCAGTACTTC.

V is TRBV11-3 and J is TRBJ1-1, with 7 bases aligning to TRBD1. V was pared by 5 bases and J by 3 bases, with 9 bases of the junction left unmatched. The germline V gene has CDR1 SGHNT and CDR2 YENEEA. CDR3 size: 15 residues. The CDR3: CASSGGEGQDTEAFF. As DNA, the CDR3 is TGTGCCAGCAGCGGAGGGGAAGGACAGGACACTGAAGCTTTCTTT.